Shown below are 12 T cell receptor beta chains from a single sample sequenced in a study of blood T cell repertoires in COVID-19. Measured with immunoSEQ multiplex PCR; TCRdb has only the in-frame clones, and not every one. The sample consists of 100,000 or so clones, approximately 79% of them appearing once. Sequencing input: peripheral blood. These receptors all stem from a man aged 65 to 85 with active or convalescent COVID-19.

The gene calls are TRBV5-1 and TRBJ2-3; the D is unclear. V was pared by 0 bases and J by 6 bases, with 5 bases between. The CDR3 extends over 12 amino acids. CDR1 is SGHRS, CDR2 YFSETQ, per germline. The CDR3 loop is CASSLGSDTQYF. CDR3 in DNA: TGCGCCAGCAGCTTGGGTTCGGATACGCAGTATTTT. Supplemented by reference TRBV5-1 and TRBJ2-3, the full variable domain reads KAGVTQTPRYLIKTRGQQVTLSCSPISGHRSVSWYQQTPGQGLQFLFEYFSETQRNKGNFPGRFSGRQFSNSRSEMNVSTLELGDSALYLCASSLGSDTQYFGPGTRLTVL.

The V gene is TRBV19, the J gene TRBJ2-3, with 11 bases lining up with TRBD2. V lost 5 bases, J lost 3 bases, and 7 bases stayed unmatched. CDR1 is LNHDA, CDR2 SQIVND, per germline (reference sequence). The CDR3 contains 16 residues. The CDR3 DNA reads TGTGCCAGTAGTGAGGCCCTAGCGGGAGGTACAGATACGCAGTATTTT. Translating gives CASSEALAGGTDTQYF.

This chain uses TRBV18 with TRBJ2-7; tentative D call: TRBD1 (6 bases). The CDR3 loop spans 15 amino acids. With 5 bases removed from V and 2 bases from J, the gap between germline ends came to 16 bases. Per the germline V gene, CDR1 is KGHSH and CDR2 is LQKENI. The DNA for the CDR3 is TGTGCCAGCTCAGACACAGGGCTGGCAGCCTACGAGCAGTACTTC. Its protein is CASSDTGLAAYEQYF.

V usage is TRBV5-1 and J usage is TRBJ1-1; D is possibly TRBD1 (5 bases). Trimming removed 0 bases from V and 1 base from J, with 16 bases in between. Germline V gives CDR1 SGHRS, CDR2 YFSETQ. The CDR3 sequence is 17 residues long. In nucleotides, the CDR3 is TGCGCCAGCAGCTTGGATTGGGGGAGGCAGAGGAACACTGAAGCTTTCTTT. The encoded protein is CASSLDWGRQRNTEAFF.

DNA of the CDR3: TGTGCCAGCTCACCCACAGCCGCGCCGAACACCGGGGAGCTGTTTTTT. Translated: CASSPTAAPNTGELFF. The V and J genes are TRBV18 and TRBJ2-2; D is uncertain. Germline V gene lookup returns CDR1 KGHSH and CDR2 LQKENI. The ends were cut back, 3 bases at V and 0 bases at J, with 11 bases in the middle. The CDR3 totals 16 residues.

The chain uses TRBV5-1 and TRBJ1-6; D unresolved. The CDR3 has 14 amino acids. CDR1 and CDR2 from the germline V gene are SGHRS and YFSETQ. The V end lost 4 bases, the J end lost 7 bases, and 12 bases lay between the germline ends. The DNA of the CDR3 is TGCGCCAGCAGCCCCGATTCGGGGAATTCACCCCTCCACTTT. Protein sequence: CASSPDSGNSPLHF.

The rearrangement uses TRBV7-8 and TRBJ1-1, with TRBD1 matching over 8 bases. This CDR3 comprises 14 residues. Germline-derived CDR1 and CDR2 are SGHVS and FQNEAQ. The trim removed 4 bases at V and 2 bases at J, leaving 3 bases unmatched. As DNA, the CDR3 is TGTGCCAGCAGCTCTACAGGGGGTAACACTGAAGCTTTCTTT. Amino acid sequence: CASSSTGGNTEAFF.

The V and J genes are TRBV7-9 and TRBJ2-3; a possible D gene is TRBD1 (6 bases). The CDR3 sequence is 13 residues long. The V and J ends lost 4 bases and 7 bases respectively, with 12 bases between them. CDR1 is SEHNR and CDR2 is FQNEAQ in the germline V gene (reference sequence). CDR3 coding DNA: TGTGCCAGCAGCTCCCTACAGGGACATACGCAGTATTTT. Its translation is CASSSLQGHTQYF. Filled out from reference TRBV7-9 and TRBJ2-3, the complete variable domain reads DTGVSQNPRHKITKRGQNVTFRCDPISEHNRLYWYRQTLGQGPEFLTYFQNEAQLEKSRLLSDRFSAERPKGSFSTLEIQRTEQGDSAMYLCASSSLQGHTQYFGPGTRLTVL.

V usage is TRBV7-9 and J usage is TRBJ1-6, with D perhaps matching TRBD1 (5 bases). Germline CDR1 is SEHNR and CDR2 is FQNEAQ (reference sequence). The CDR3 has 14 amino acids. V lost 3 bases and J lost 6, with 9 bases in between. The CDR3 loop reads CASSFLGPNSPLHF. In DNA, the CDR3 is TGTGCCAGCAGCTTTTTGGGGCCTAATTCACCCCTCCACTTT. Supplemented by reference TRBV7-9 and TRBJ1-6, the full variable domain reads DTGVSQNPRHKITKRGQNVTFRCDPISEHNRLYWYRQTLGQGPEFLTYFQNEAQLEKSRLLSDRFSAERPKGSFSTLEIQRTEQGDSAMYLCASSFLGPNSPLHFGNGTRLTVT.

This clone was counted a single time. The chain combines TRBV27 with TRBJ2-1, with 10 bases fitting TRBD2. CDR3 size: 15 residues. Germline CDR1 MNHEY, CDR2 SMNVEV (reference sequence). V lost 5 bases to trimming and J lost 5 bases; unmatched junction nucleotides: 6. CDR3: CASSRLAGVNNEQFF. DNA for the CDR3: TGTGCCAGCAGTAGACTAGCGGGTGTCAACAATGAGCAGTTCTTC.

The genes are TRBV7-8 and TRBJ2-3, with 9 bases lining up with TRBD1. The CDR3 is 16 amino acids. The germline CDR1 and CDR2 sequences are SGHVS and FQNEAQ. V was clipped by 4 bases and J by 1 base; unmatched bases: 6. In DNA, the CDR3 is TGTGCCAGCAGCTCCCGACAGGGGGGGGGCACAGATACGCAGTATTTT. This translates into CASSSRQGGGTDTQYF.

V gene TRBV5-4 combines with J gene TRBJ1-1, with D possibly TRBD1 on 6 matching bases. Looked up from germline, CDR1 is SGHNT and CDR2 is YYREEE (reference sequence). The CDR3 extends over 15 amino acids. Trimming left V 2 bases short and J 0 bases short, with 11 bases between. The CDR3, as DNA: TGTGCCAGCAGCTTCACAGGGTACATGAACACTGAAGCTTTCTTT. The encoded protein is CASSFTGYMNTEAFF.